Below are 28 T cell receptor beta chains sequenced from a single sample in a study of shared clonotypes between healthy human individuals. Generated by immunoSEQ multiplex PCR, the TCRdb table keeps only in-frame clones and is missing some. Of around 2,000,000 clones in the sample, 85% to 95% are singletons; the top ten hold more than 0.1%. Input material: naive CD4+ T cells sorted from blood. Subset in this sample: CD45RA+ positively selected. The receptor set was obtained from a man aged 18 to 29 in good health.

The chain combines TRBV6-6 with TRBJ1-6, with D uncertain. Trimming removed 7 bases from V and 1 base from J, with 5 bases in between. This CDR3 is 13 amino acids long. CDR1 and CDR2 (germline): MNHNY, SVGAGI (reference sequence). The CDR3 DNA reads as TGTGCCAGCACCCAGTCCTATAATTCACCCCTCCACTTT. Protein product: CASTQSYNSPLHF.

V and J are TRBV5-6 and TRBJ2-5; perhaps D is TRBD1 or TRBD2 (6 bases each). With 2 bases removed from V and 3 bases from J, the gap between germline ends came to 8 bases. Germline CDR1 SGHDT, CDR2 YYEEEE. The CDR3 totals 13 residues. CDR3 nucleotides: TGTGCCAGCAGCTTAAGGGGGGAAGAGACCCAGTACTTC. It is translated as CASSLRGEETQYF. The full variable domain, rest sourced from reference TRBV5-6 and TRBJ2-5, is DAGVTQSPTHLIKTRGQQVTLRCSPKSGHDTVSWYQQALGQGPQFIFQYYEEEERQRGNFPDRFSGHQFPNYSSELNVNALLLGDSALYLCASSLRGEETQYFGPGTRLLVL.

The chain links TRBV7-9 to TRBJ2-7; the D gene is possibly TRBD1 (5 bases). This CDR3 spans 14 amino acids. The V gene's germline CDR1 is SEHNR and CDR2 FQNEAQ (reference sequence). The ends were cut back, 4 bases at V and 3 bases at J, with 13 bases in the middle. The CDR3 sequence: CASSSQGGYYEQYF. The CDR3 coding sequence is TGTGCCAGCAGCTCCCAGGGCGGTTACTACGAGCAGTACTTC. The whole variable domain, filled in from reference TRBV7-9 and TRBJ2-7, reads DTGVSQNPRHKITKRGQNVTFRCDPISEHNRLYWYRQTLGQGPEFLTYFQNEAQLEKSRLLSDRFSAERPKGSFSTLEIQRTEQGDSAMYLCASSSQGGYYEQYFGPGTRLTVT.

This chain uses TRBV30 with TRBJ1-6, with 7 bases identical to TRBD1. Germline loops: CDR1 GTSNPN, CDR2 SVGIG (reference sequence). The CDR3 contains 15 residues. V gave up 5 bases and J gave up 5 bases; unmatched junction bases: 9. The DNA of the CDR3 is TGTGCCTGGGACCAGAGGGACAGCCATAATTCACCCCTCCACTTT. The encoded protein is CAWDQRDSHNSPLHF.

DNA for the CDR3: TGTGCCAGCAGCTCCCGCGGGGGGCAGAGCACAGATACGCAGTATTTT. Translated: CASSSRGGQSTDTQYF. The rearrangement links TRBV9 to TRBJ2-3; TRBD2 matches 8 bases. V shed 4 bases, J shed 0 bases, and the junction held 7 bases outside the gene matches. Germline V CDR1 and CDR2: SGDLS, YYNGEE. The CDR3 sequence is 16 residues long.

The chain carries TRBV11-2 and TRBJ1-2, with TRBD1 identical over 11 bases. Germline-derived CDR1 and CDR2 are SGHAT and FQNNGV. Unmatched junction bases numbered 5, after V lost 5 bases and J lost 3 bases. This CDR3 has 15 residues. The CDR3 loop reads CASSPRTGGYYGYTF. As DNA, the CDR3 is TGTGCCAGCAGCCCCCGGACAGGGGGCTACTATGGCTACACCTTC.

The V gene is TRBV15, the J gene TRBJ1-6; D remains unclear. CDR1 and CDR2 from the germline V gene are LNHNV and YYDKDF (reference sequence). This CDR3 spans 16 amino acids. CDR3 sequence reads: CVDPVERSSYNSPLHF. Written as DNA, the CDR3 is TGTGTTGACCCAGTCGAGCGGAGCTCCTATAATTCACCCCTCCACTTT.

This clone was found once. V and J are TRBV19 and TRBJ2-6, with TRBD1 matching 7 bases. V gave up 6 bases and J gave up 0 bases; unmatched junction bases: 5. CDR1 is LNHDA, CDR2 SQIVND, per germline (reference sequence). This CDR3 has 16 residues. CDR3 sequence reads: CASSGQALSGANVLTF. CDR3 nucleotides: TGTGCCAGTAGCGGACAGGCCCTCTCTGGGGCCAACGTCCTGACTTTC.

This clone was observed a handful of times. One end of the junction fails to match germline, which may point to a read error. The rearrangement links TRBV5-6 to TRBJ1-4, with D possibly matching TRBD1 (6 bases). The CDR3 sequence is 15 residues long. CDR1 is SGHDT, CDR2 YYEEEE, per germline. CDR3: CASTLGGQGKTKKAF. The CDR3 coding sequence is TGTGCCAGCACCCTTGGAGGGCAGGGGAAGACTAAGAAGGCTTTT.

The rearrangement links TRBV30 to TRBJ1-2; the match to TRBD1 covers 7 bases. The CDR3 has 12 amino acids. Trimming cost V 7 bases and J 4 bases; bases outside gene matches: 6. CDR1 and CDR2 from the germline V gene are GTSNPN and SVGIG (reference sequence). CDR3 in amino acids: CASDREPYGYTF. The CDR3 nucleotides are TGTGCCTCCGACAGGGAACCCTATGGCTACACCTTC.

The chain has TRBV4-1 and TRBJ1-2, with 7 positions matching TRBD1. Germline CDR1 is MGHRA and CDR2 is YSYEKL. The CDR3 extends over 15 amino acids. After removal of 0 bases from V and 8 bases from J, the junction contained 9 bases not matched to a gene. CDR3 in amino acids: CASSQDSEGARGYTF. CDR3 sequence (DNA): TGCGCCAGCAGCCAAGATTCGGAGGGGGCGAGAGGCTACACCTTC.

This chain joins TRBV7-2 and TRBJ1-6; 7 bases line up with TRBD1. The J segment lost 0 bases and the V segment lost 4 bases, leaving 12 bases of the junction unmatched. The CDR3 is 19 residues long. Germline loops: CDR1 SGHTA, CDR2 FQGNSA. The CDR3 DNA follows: TGTGCCAGCAGCTCCGAGACAGGGCGCATGAGCTCCTATAATTCACCCCTCCACTTT. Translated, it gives CASSSETGRMSSYNSPLHF.

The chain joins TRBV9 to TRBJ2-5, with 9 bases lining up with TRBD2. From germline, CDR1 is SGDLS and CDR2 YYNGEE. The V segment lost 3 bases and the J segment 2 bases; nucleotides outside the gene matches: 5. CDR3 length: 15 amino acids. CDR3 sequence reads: CASSAPAGGQETQYF. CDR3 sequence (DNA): TGTGCCAGCAGCGCTCCGGCGGGGGGGCAAGAGACCCAGTACTTC.

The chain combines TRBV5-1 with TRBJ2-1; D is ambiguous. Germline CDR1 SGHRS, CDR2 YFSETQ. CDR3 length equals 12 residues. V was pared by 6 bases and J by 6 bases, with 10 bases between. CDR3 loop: CASTINGNEQFF. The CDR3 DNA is TGCGCCAGCACTATTAACGGCAATGAGCAGTTCTTC.

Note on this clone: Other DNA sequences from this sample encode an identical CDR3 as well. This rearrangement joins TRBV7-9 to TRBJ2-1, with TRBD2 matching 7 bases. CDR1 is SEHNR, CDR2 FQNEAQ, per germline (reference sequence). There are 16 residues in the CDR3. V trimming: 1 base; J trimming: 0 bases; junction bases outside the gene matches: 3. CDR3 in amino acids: CASSLDGGSSYNEQFF. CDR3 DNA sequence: TGTGCCAGCAGCTTAGACGGCGGGAGCTCCTACAATGAGCAGTTCTTC.

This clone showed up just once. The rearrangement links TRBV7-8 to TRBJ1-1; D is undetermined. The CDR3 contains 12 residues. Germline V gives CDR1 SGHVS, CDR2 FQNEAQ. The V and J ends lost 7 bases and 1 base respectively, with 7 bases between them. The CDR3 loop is CASTPGNTEAFF. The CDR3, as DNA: TGTGCCAGCACCCCGGGGAACACTGAAGCTTTCTTT.

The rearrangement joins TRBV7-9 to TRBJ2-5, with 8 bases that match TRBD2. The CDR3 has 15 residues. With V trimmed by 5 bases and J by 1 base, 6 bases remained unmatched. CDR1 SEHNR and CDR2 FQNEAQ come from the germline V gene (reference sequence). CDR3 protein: CASSRLSGVQETQYF. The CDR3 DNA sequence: TGTGCCAGCAGCCGCCTTAGCGGGGTCCAAGAGACCCAGTACTTC.

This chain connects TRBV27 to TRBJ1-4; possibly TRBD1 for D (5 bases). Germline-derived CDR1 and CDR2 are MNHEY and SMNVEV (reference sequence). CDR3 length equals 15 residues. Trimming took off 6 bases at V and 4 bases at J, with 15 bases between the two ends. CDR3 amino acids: CASRSSGQLNEKLFF. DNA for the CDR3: TGTGCCAGCAGGAGTTCAGGGCAGCTTAATGAAAAACTGTTTTTT.

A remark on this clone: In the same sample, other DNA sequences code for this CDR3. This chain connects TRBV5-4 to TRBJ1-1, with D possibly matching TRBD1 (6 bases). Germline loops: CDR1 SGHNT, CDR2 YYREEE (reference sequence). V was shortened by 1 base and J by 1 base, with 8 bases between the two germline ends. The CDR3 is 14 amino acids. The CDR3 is CASSLTGRNTEAFF. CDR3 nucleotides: TGTGCCAGCAGCTTGACAGGGCGGAACACTGAAGCTTTCTTT.

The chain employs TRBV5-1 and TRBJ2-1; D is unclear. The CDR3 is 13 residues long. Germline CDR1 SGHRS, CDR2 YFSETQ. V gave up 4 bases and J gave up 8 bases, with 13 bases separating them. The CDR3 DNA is TGCGCCAGCAGCGCGACCACACGGGATGAGCAGTTCTTC. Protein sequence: CASSATTRDEQFF. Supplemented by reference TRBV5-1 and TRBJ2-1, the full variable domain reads KAGVTQTPRYLIKTRGQQVTLSCSPISGHRSVSWYQQTPGQGLQFLFEYFSETQRNKGNFPGRFSGRQFSNSRSEMNVSTLELGDSALYLCASSATTRDEQFFGPGTRLTVL.

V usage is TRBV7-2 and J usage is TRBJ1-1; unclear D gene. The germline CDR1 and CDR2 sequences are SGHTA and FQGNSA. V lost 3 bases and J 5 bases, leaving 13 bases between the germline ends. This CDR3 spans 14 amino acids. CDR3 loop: CASSLAALGTEAFF. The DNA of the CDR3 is TGTGCCAGCAGCTTGGCGGCGTTGGGGACTGAAGCTTTCTTT.

CDR3 coding DNA: TGTGCCAGCAGTAACCGGGACAGGGGGCGAAAGCAGTACTTC. It encodes CASSNRDRGRKQYF. This chain joins TRBV28 and TRBJ2-7; 12 bases are shared with TRBD1. The CDR3 extends over 14 amino acids. The V gene's germline CDR1 is MDHEN and CDR2 SYDVKM. With 5 bases clipped from V and 8 bases from J, the junction kept 7 bases outside the gene matches.

The CDR3 here is CASSHTGGSETQYF. As DNA, the CDR3 is TGTGCCAGCAGCCACACGGGGGGGAGTGAGACCCAGTACTTC. This chain connects TRBV6-1 to TRBJ2-5; 8 nucleotides match TRBD2. Looked up from germline, CDR1 is MNHNS and CDR2 is SASEGT. V was pared by 6 bases and J by 5 bases, with 8 bases of the junction left unmatched. The CDR3 has 14 amino acids.

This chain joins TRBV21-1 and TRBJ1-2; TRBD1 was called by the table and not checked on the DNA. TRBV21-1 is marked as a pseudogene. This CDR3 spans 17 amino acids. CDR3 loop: CASWLLVRDRGCIGYTF. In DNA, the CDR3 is TGTGCCAGCTGGCTCCTTGTGCGGGACAGGGGTTGTATCGGCTACACCTTC.

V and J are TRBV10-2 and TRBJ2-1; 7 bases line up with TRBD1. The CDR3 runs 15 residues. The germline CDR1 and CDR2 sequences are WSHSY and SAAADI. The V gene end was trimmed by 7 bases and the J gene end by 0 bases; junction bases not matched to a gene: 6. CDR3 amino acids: CASTTGDSSYNEQFF. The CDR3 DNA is TGCGCCAGCACCACAGGGGACAGCTCCTACAATGAGCAGTTCTTC.

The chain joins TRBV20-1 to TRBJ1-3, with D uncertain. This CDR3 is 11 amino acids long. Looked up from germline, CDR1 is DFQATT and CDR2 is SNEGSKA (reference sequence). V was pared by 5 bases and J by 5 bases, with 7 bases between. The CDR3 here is CSALVRNTIYF. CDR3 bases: TGCAGTGCTTTGGTTCGAAACACCATATATTTT.

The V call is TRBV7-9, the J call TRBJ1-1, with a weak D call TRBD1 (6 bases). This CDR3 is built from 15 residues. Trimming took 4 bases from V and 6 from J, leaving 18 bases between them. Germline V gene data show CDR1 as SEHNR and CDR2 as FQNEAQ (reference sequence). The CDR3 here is CASSSPGAGEAEAFF. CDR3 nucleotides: TGTGCCAGCAGCTCCCCGGGGGCAGGGGAGGCTGAAGCTTTCTTT.

In nucleotides, the CDR3 is TGTGCCAGCTCACCATCGGGCACCGGGGAGCTGTTTTTT. Amino acids: CASSPSGTGELFF. The V and J genes are TRBV18 and TRBJ2-2; D unclear. The CDR3 contains 13 residues. Germline CDR1 KGHSH, CDR2 LQKENI. The ends were cut back, 2 bases at V and 4 bases at J, with 5 bases in the middle.